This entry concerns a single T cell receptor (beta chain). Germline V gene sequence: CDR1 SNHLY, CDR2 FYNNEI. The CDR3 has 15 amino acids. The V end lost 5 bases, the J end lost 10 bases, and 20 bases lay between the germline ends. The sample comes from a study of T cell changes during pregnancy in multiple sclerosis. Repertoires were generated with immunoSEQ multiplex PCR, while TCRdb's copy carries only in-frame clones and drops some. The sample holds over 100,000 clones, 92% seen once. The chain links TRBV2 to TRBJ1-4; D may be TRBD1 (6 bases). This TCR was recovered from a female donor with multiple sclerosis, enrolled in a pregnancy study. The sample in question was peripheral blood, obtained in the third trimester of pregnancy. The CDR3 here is CASSQMGRGEGKLFF. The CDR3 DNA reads TGTGCCAGCAGTCAAATGGGCAGGGGTGAGGGAAAACTGTTTTTT.